These 21 T cell receptor beta chains originate from one sample sequenced in a study of shared clonotypes between healthy human individuals. Some clones are missing from TCRdb's copy, which holds only in-frame ones; the method was immunoSEQ multiplex PCR. The data contain about 690,000 clones, around 90% of them singletons. The sequenced sample consisted of memory CD8+ T cells from PBMCs. Subset reported: CD45RO+ cells pooled with CCR7-negative TemRA cells. The receptors here all came from a man aged 18 to 29 in good health. Some clones in this sample may be carry-over from other donors' samples.

V is TRBV28 and J is TRBJ2-5; D gene ambiguous. The CDR3 extends over 13 amino acids. V was cut by 2 bases and J by 3 bases, with 7 bases left in between. From germline, CDR1 is MDHEN and CDR2 SYDVKM. The CDR3 protein is CASSLDWEETQYF. CDR3 nucleotides: TGTGCCAGCAGTTTAGACTGGGAAGAGACCCAGTACTTC.

The chain employs TRBV5-8 and TRBJ2-7, with TRBD1 identical over 10 bases. V shed 0 bases, J shed 0 bases, and the junction held 3 bases outside the gene matches. CDR1 is SGHTS, CDR2 YDEGEE, per germline. This CDR3 spans 16 amino acids. CDR3 in amino acids: CASSLAGTGVSYEQYF. The CDR3 DNA sequence: TGTGCCAGCAGCTTGGCCGGGACAGGGGTCTCCTACGAGCAGTACTTC.

The chain couples TRBV5-6 to TRBJ1-3; D ambiguous. The CDR3 loop spans 13 amino acids. With 5 bases removed from V and 2 bases from J, the gap between germline ends came to 8 bases. Germline CDR1 SGHDT, CDR2 YYEEEE. Written as DNA, the CDR3 is TGTGCCAGCAGTCAGGACCCTGGAAACACCATATATTTT. Its translation is CASSQDPGNTIYF.

This rearrangement joins TRBV7-2 to TRBJ2-7; TRBD1 aligns across 7 bases. V dropped 1 base and J dropped 3; count of bases not matched to a gene: 3. The length of the CDR3 is 14 residues. The germline V gene has CDR1 SGHTA and CDR2 FQGNSA. The CDR3 bases are TGTGCCAGCAGCTTAGGGGGACAGTTCTACGAGCAGTACTTC. It specifies CASSLGGQFYEQYF.

The V and J genes are TRBV7-9 and TRBJ2-7; no clear D gene. The length of the CDR3 is 12 residues. Germline V gene sequence: CDR1 SEHNR, CDR2 FQNEAQ (reference sequence). Trimming cost V 5 bases and J 4 bases, with 9 bases left between them. The CDR3 bases are TGTGCCAGCAGCAACAGAGAATACGAGCAGTACTTC. Translation gives CASSNREYEQYF.

The CDR3 bases are TGTGCCAGCAGCCGTATATTAACAGAAGCGAACACCGGGGAGCTGTTTTTT. This gives the protein CASSRILTEANTGELFF. The J gene is TRBJ2-2, the V gene TRBV9; D gene uncertain. The V gene's germline CDR1 is SGDLS and CDR2 YYNGEE. V lost 4 bases and J lost 0, with 16 bases in between. This CDR3 contains 17 residues.

This clone was seen a handful of times. The sample holds other DNA sequences that translate to the same CDR3. The chain has TRBV9 and TRBJ1-3; D is unclear. Germline V CDR1 and CDR2: SGDLS, YYNGEE. V dropped 0 bases and J dropped 0 bases, with 7 bases sitting between them. The CDR3 loop spans 15 amino acids. The CDR3 coding sequence is TGTGCCAGCAGCGTAGGGAGTAACTCTGGAAACACCATATATTTT. Protein sequence: CASSVGSNSGNTIYF.

The chain uses TRBV6-6 and TRBJ2-7; a possible D gene is TRBD1 (5 bases). The germline gives CDR1 MNHNY, CDR2 SVGAGI (reference sequence). There are 16 residues in the CDR3. The V end was cut by 5 bases, the J end by 1 base, with 18 bases between. CDR3 nucleotides: TGTGCCAGCAGTAGGATCGGCCAGGGCAGGTCCTACGAGCAGTACTTC. Protein product: CASSRIGQGRSYEQYF.

The rearrangement uses TRBV9 and TRBJ1-2; D gene unclear. V was shortened by 4 bases and J by 8 bases, with 21 bases between the two germline ends. From germline, CDR1 is SGDLS and CDR2 YYNGEE. The length of the CDR3 is 15 residues. The CDR3 nucleotides read TGTGCCAGCAGCTCACAACCGCCGGGGTCGTTGGGCTACACCTTC. Its protein is CASSSQPPGSLGYTF. Full variable domain (remainder filled in from reference TRBV9 and TRBJ1-2): DSGVTQTPKHLITATGQRVTLRCSPRSGDLSVYWYQQSLDQGLQFLIQYYNGEERAKGNILERFSAQQFPDLHSELNLSSLELGDSALYFCASSSQPPGSLGYTFGSGTRLTVV.

The chain joins TRBV14 to TRBJ2-3; D gene unclear. Germline loops: CDR1 SGHDN, CDR2 FVKESK. The ends were cut back, 1 base at V and 0 bases at J, with 8 bases in the middle. CDR3 length: 15 residues. The CDR3 region has the DNA TGTGCCAGCAGCCAAGGGGTACTGAGCACAGATACGCAGTATTTT. This translates into CASSQGVLSTDTQYF.

This clone was recorded only once. V is TRBV15 and J is TRBJ2-1; 8 bases agree with TRBD2. The V segment lost 8 bases and the J segment 0 bases; nucleotides outside the gene matches: 6. The CDR3 covers 15 residues. CDR1 is LNHNV, CDR2 YYDKDF, per germline (reference sequence). The CDR3 DNA follows: TGTGCCACCGGAGCCGGGACTAGCTCCTACAATGAGCAGTTCTTC. Protein: CATGAGTSSYNEQFF. The full variable domain, completed using reference TRBV15 and TRBJ2-1, is DAMVIQNPRYQVTQFGKPVTLSCSQTLNHNVMYWYQQKSSQAPKLLFHYYDKDFNNEADTPDNFQSRRPNTSFCFLDIRSPGLGDTAMYLCATGAGTSSYNEQFFGPGTRLTVL.

The rearrangement joins TRBV30 to TRBJ2-5; TRBD2 agrees at 7 bases. CDR1 is GTSNPN, CDR2 SVGIG, per germline (reference sequence). CDR3 length equals 16 residues. V was pared by 4 bases and J by 5 bases, with 16 bases of the junction left unmatched. CDR3 amino acids: CAWKEGAGRSRETQYF. CDR3 DNA: TGTGCCTGGAAAGAAGGAGCGGGGAGATCGAGGGAGACCCAGTACTTC.

The V call is TRBV6-1, the J call TRBJ2-2; possibly TRBD1 for D (5 bases). The germline V gene has CDR1 MNHNS and CDR2 SASEGT. The CDR3 runs to 13 residues. V lost 8 bases, J lost 5 bases, and 12 bases lay in between. CDR3 in amino acids: CASRNRRTGELFF. DNA of the CDR3: TGTGCCAGCCGGAACAGGCGGACCGGGGAGCTGTTTTTT.

The rearrangement joins TRBV19 to TRBJ2-7; D possibly corresponds to TRBD1 (5 bases). The CDR3 has 13 amino acids. Between the trimmed V and J ends, which lost 6 bases and 5 bases, there was a span of 14 bases. CDR1 and CDR2 (germline): LNHDA, SQIVND (reference sequence). CDR3 protein: CASRPSGLDEQYF. The CDR3 bases are TGTGCCAGTAGGCCGTCAGGGCTTGACGAGCAGTACTTC.

The chain joins TRBV6-5 to TRBJ1-2, with 7 bases matching TRBD1. The germline CDR1 and CDR2 sequences are MNHEY and SVGAGI. This CDR3 contains 15 residues. V was pared by 2 bases and J by 4 bases, with 7 bases of the junction left unmatched. The CDR3 coding sequence is TGTGCCAGCAGTTACCTCAGGGGGGGGAGCTATGGCTACACCTTC. Amino acids: CASSYLRGGSYGYTF.

With regard to this clone: Other DNA sequences of this sample code for an identical CDR3. This rearrangement joins TRBV7-9 to TRBJ2-5; D gene ambiguous. The CDR3 totals 12 residues. Between the trimmed V and J ends, which lost 6 bases and 4 bases, there was a span of 9 bases. Germline assignment: CDR1 SEHNR and CDR2 FQNEAQ (reference sequence). CDR3 residues: CASRSGPETQYF. CDR3 in DNA: TGTGCCAGCAGATCGGGTCCAGAGACCCAGTACTTC.

This chain links TRBV14 with TRBJ1-1; 7 nucleotides line up with TRBD1. Germline V gene lookup returns CDR1 SGHDN and CDR2 FVKESK. V lost 3 bases, J lost 0 bases, and 4 bases stayed unmatched. This CDR3 region has 15 residues. The DNA of the CDR3 is TGTGCCAGCAGCCAGACAGGGATTTTGAACACTGAAGCTTTCTTT. Amino acid sequence: CASSQTGILNTEAFF.

The chain carries TRBV27 and TRBJ1-6, with a tentative D call TRBD1 (6 bases). The CDR3 has 12 residues. Germline CDR1 and CDR2: MNHEY and SMNVEV (reference sequence). Trimming removed 6 bases from V and 13 bases from J, with 13 bases in between. Here the CDR3 DNA reads TGTGCCAGCAGCGCCTGGGGGGCCCCCCTCCACTTT. Translating gives CASSAWGAPLHF.

The chain links TRBV2 to TRBJ1-2; no reliable D call. The CDR3 extends over 14 amino acids. V was shortened by 3 bases and J by 6 bases, with 14 bases between the two germline ends. The germline V gene encodes CDR1 SNHLY and CDR2 FYNNEI. As DNA, the CDR3 is TGTGCCAGCAGTGATAGGATATTGCTCGATGGCTACACCTTC. This translates into CASSDRILLDGYTF.

V usage is TRBV6-5 and J usage is TRBJ1-5, with a tentative D call TRBD1 (5 bases). Germline assignment: CDR1 MNHEY and CDR2 SVGAGI. This CDR3 region has 15 residues. Trimming took off 6 bases at V and 1 base at J, with 13 bases between the two ends. The DNA for the CDR3 is TGTGCCAGCAGACCGCACCGGGGGAGCAATCAGCCCCAGCATTTT. Translated, it gives CASRPHRGSNQPQHF.

This chain joins TRBV27 and TRBJ1-5; D is unclear. CDR1 MNHEY and CDR2 SMNVEV come from the germline V gene (reference sequence). The ends were cut back, 8 bases at V and 1 base at J, with 9 bases in the middle. CDR3 size: 13 residues. CDR3 sequence: CASRSWSNQPQHF. The CDR3 bases are TGTGCCAGCCGAAGTTGGAGCAATCAGCCCCAGCATTTT.